Detailed here is one TCR beta chain. TCRdb's copy holds only in-frame clones and misses some; the assay was immunoSEQ multiplex PCR. The table lists around 250,000 clones, approximately 84% of them singletons. The entry originates in a study of blood T cell repertoires in COVID-19. At the level of the study: PBMCs, B-cell-depleted T cells, or T cells were the source of the cDNA or gDNA that made up the material.

The CDR3 is made up of 15 amino acids. Germline V gene lookup returns CDR1 SEHNR and CDR2 FQNEAQ (reference sequence). Between the trimmed V and J ends, which lost 2 bases and 3 bases, there was a span of 13 bases. The clonotype comes from a man aged 35 to 55 who had recovered from COVID-19. The sample comprised PBMCs or T cells enriched from blood (not recorded which). This sequence joins TRBV7-9 and TRBJ1-2; perhaps TRBD1 as D (6 bases). The chain's CDR3 is CASSLTGIADYGYTF. The CDR3 coding sequence is TGTGCCAGCAGCTTAACAGGGATTGCCGACTATGGCTACACCTTC.